The T cell receptor (beta chain) under discussion was sequenced for a study of blood T cell repertoires in COVID-19. Background on the study: The United States, Italy and Spain supplied acute and convalescent COVID-19 samples.

There are 12 residues in the CDR3. V lost 8 bases, J lost 4 bases, and 9 bases lay in between. In germline, CDR1 is SNHLY, CDR2 FYNNEI. Participant ages covered about 18 to 95 years across about two dozen US areas. During the 2 weeks before they entered the study, exposed participants had met someone with a PCR-confirmed or clinician-diagnosed COVID-19 case. In the source study's methods: How many nucleated cells were present was estimated from reference gene primer amplification. Here immunoSEQ multiplex PCR was the method, and the copy in TCRdb shows in-frame clones only, minus some. V and J calls and clone size are copied from that table; D and trimming were computed from the DNA. Among 400,000 to 500,000 clones listed, 88% were seen once.

The specimen sequenced was PBMCs or T cells enriched from blood (not recorded which). This receptor was identified in a woman between 18 and 29 years old who had been exposed to COVID-19. This sequence joins TRBV2 and TRBJ2-1; D possibly corresponds to TRBD1 (6 bases). The CDR3, as DNA: TGTGCCAGCGCGGACAGTTACAATGAGCAGTTCTTC. Protein: CASADSYNEQFF.